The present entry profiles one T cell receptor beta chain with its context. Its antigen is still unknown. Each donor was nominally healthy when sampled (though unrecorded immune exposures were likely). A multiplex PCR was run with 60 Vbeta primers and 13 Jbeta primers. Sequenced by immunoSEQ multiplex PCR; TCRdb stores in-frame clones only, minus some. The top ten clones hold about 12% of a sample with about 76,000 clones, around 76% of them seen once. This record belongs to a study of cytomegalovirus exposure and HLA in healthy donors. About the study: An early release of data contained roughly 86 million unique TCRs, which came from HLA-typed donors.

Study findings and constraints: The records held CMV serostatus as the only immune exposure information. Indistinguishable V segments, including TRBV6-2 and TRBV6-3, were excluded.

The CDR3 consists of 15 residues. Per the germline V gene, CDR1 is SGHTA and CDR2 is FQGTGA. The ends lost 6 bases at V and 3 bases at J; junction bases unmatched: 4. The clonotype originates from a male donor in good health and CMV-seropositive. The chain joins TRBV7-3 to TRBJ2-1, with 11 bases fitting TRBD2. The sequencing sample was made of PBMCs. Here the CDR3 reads CASSLAGGFYNEQFF. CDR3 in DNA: TGTGCCAGCAGTCTAGCGGGAGGATTCTACAATGAGCAGTTCTTC.